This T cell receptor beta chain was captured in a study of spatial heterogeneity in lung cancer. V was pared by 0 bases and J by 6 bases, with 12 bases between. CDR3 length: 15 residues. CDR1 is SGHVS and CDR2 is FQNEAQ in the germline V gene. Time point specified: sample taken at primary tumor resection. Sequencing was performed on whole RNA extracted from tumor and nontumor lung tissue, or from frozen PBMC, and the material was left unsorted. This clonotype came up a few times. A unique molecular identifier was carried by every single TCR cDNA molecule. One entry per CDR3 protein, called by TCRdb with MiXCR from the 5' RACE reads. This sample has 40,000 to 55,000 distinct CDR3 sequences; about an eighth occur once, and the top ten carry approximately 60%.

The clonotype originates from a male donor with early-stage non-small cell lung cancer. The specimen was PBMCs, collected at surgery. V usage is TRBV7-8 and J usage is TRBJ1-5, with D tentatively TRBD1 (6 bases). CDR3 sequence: CASSLARGDRQPQHF. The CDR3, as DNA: TGTGCCAGCAGCTTAGCTAGGGGGGATCGTCAGCCCCAGCATTTT.